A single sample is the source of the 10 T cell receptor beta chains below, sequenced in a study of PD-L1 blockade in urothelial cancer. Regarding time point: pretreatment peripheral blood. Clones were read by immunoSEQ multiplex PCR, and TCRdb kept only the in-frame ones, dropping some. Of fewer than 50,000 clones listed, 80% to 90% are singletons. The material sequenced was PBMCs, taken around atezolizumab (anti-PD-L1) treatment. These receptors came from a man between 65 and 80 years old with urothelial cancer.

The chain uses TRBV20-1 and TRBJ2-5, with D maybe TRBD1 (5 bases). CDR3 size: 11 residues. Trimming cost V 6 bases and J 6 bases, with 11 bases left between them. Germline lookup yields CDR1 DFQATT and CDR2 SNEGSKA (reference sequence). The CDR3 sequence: CSAPTAKTQYF. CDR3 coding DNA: TGCAGTGCCCCGACAGCGAAGACCCAGTACTTC.

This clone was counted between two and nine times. This CDR3 is CASSKKVAGGRHEQYF. The CDR3, as DNA: TGTGCCAGCAGTAAGAAGGTAGCGGGAGGACGCCACGAGCAGTACTTC. V usage is TRBV2 and J usage is TRBJ2-7; 10 bases are shared with TRBD2. Trimming took 5 bases from V and 5 from J; bases not matched to a gene: 12. The CDR3 is made up of 16 amino acids. In germline, CDR1 is SNHLY, CDR2 FYNNEI. Looking up the rest from reference TRBV2 and TRBJ2-7 gives the full variable domain: EPEVTQTPSHQVTQMGQEVILRCVPISNHLYFYWYRQILGQKVEFLVSFYNNEISEKSEIFDDQFSVERPDGSNFTLKIRSTKLEDSAMYFCASSKKVAGGRHEQYFGPGTRLTVT.

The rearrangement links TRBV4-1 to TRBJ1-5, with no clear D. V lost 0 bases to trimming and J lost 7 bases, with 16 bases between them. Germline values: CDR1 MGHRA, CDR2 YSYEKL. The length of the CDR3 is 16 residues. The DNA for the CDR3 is TGCGCCAGCAGCCAAGATACTGGCGGGGATTTACAGCCCCAGCATTTT. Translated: CASSQDTGGDLQPQHF.

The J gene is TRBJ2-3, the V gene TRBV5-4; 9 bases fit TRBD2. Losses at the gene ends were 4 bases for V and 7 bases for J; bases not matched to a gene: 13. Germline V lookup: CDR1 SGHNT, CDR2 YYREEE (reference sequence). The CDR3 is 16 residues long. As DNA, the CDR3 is TGTGCCAGCAGCCCCGGGGGGGCTAGCGGGGCTAATACGCAGTATTTT. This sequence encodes CASSPGGASGANTQYF.

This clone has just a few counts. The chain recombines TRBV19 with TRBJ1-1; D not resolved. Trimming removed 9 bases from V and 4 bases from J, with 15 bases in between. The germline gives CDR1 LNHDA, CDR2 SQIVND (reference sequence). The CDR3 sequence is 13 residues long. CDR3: CASQPLGSTEAFF. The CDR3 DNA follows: TGTGCCAGCCAACCTTTGGGCTCCACTGAAGCTTTCTTT. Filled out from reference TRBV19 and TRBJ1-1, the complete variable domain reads DGGITQSPKYLFRKEGQNVTLSCEQNLNHDAMYWYRQDPGQGLRLIYYSQIVNDFQKGDIAEGYSVSREKKESFPLTVTSAQKNPTAFYLCASQPLGSTEAFFGQGTRLTVV.

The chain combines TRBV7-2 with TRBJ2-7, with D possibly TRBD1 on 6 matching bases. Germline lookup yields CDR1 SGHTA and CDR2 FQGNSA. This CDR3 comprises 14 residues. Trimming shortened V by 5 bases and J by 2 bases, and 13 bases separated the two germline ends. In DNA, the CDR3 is TGTGCCAGCAGCCTGCGGACAGTAACCTACGAGCAGTACTTC. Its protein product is CASSLRTVTYEQYF.

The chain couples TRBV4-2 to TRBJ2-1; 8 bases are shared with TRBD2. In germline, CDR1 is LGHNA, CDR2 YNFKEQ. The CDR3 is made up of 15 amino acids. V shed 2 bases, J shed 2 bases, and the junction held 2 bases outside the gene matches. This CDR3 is CASSQRLATYNEQFF. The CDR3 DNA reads TGTGCCAGCAGCCAAAGACTAGCGACCTACAATGAGCAGTTCTTC.

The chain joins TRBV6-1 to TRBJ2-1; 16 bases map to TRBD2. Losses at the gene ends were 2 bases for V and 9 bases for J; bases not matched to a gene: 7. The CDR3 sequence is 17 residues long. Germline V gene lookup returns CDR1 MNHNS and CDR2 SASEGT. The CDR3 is CASSEPGTSGRVGEQFF. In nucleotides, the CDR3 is TGTGCCAGCAGTGAACCCGGGACTAGCGGGAGGGTGGGTGAGCAGTTCTTC.

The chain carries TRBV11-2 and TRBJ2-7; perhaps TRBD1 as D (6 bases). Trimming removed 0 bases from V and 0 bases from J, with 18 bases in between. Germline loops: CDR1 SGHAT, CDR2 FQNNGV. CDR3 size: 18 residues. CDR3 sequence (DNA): TGTGCCAGCAGCTTAGATGGCGGACAGATAATGAGCTCCTACGAGCAGTACTTC. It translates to CASSLDGGQIMSSYEQYF. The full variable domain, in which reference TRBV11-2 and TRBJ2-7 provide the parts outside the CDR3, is EAGVAQSPRYKIIEKRQSVAFWCNPISGHATLYWYQQILGQGPKLLIQFQNNGVVDDSQLPKDRFSAERLKGVDSTLKIQPAKLEDSAVYLCASSLDGGQIMSSYEQYFGPGTRLTVT.

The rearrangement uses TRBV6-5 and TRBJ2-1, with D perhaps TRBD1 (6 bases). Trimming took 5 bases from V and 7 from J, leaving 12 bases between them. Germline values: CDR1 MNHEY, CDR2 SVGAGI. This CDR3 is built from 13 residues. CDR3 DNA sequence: TGTGCCAGCAGTATGAGGGGGAAGAATGAGCAGTTCTTC. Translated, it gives CASSMRGKNEQFF.